This T cell receptor beta chain was captured in a study of post-analysis software for immune sequencing data. Across the whole study: Several disease courses (relapsing-remitting, secondary progressive and progressive-relapsing) of multiple sclerosis were included. Broader study findings: Compared with controls, patients had more of about five TRBV segments, including TRBV5-6, TRBV5-1 and TRBV20-1. F measure showed strong co-clustering of same-batch samples. Controls showed significantly higher normalized Chao1 diversity than did multiple sclerosis patients.

The CDR3 totals 18 residues. V lost 0 bases, J lost 2 bases, and 20 bases lay in between. The germline CDR1 and CDR2 sequences are DFQATT and SNEGSKA (reference sequence). TCR beta cDNA libraries had unique molecular identifiers. TCRdb re-derived calls from the PCR reads in MiXCR, one entry per CDR3 protein. The data show roughly 540,000 distinct CDR3 sequences, with approximately 34% seen just once and less than 6% held by the top ten. This clonotype came up many times. Its antigen is unidentified. The specimen sequenced was blood. This sequence joins TRBV20-1 and TRBJ1-5; D possibly corresponds to TRBD1 (6 bases). This sequence originates from a girl aged 2 to 17 with multiple sclerosis. This CDR3 reads CSARDGPGGRGGNQPQHF. CDR3 bases: TGCAGTGCTAGAGATGGGCCCGGGGGGCGGGGTGGCAATCAGCCCCAGCATTTT.